Included here is one TCR beta chain sequence, with context. Use of 60 Vbeta and 13 Jbeta primers characterized the PCR. Clones were sequenced by immunoSEQ multiplex PCR, and TCRdb holds only the in-frame ones, with some missing. The sample consists of 70,000 to 90,000 clones, under 80% of them appearing once. These data belong to a study of cytomegalovirus exposure and HLA in healthy donors. The CDR3 sequence is 15 residues long. V was shortened by 3 bases and J by 7 bases, with 18 bases between the two germline ends. CDR1 GTSNPN and CDR2 SVGIG come from the germline V gene (reference sequence). What was sequenced was PBMCs. The V gene is TRBV30, the J gene TRBJ2-2; perhaps TRBD1 as D (5 bases). This TCR was recovered from a man in his sixties in good health and CMV-seronegative. The CDR3 coding sequence is TGTGCCTGGAGCTCCTTAGGACAATCCGGCGGGGAGCTGTTTTTT. Encoded protein: CAWSSLGQSGGELFF.